This T cell receptor beta chain was observed in a study of regulatory T cells in long-lasting Graves disease. The CDR3 sequence is 13 residues long. The germline V gene has CDR1 LGHDT and CDR2 YNNKEL (reference sequence). V was clipped by 3 bases and J by 7 bases, with 13 bases between them. In building TCR beta libraries, iRepertoire HTBI primers were used together with Arm-PCR of CDR3 regions. From the multiplex PCR reads, TCRdb called clonotypes with MiXCR, one entry per CDR3 protein. Seen here are about 350,000 distinct CDR3 sequences, around 16% observed once, and the top ten hold roughly 21%. As to time point: newly diagnosed GD, antithyroid drugs for less than 3 months. RNA from PBMCs was the source of the TCR library. The same sample was also used in a study of T cells in Graves' hyperthyroidism and ophthalmopathy.

The genes are TRBV3-1 and TRBJ2-7; D tentatively reads TRBD1 or TRBD2 (5 bases each). Sample: peripheral blood mononuclear cells (PBMCs), taken at new diagnosis, from a patient treated with antithyroid drugs. This sequence was found in a woman in her late teens or twenties with Graves disease. The chain's CDR3 is CASSQPGAGEQYF. The CDR3, as DNA: TGTGCCAGCAGCCAGCCCGGGGCCGGGGAGCAGTACTTC.